This T cell receptor beta chain was retrieved from a study of cytomegalovirus exposure and HLA in healthy donors. Each donor was nominally healthy when sampled (though unrecorded immune exposures were likely). Trimming cost V 7 bases and J 0 bases, with 14 bases left between them. Per the germline V gene, CDR1 is SGHAT and CDR2 is FQNNGV. CDR3 length: 15 residues. PCR amplification relied on 60 Vbeta primers (plus 13 Jbeta primers). Assay used: immunoSEQ multiplex PCR; TCRdb lists only in-frame clones, some missing. The table lists 150,000 to 200,000 clones. The chain employs TRBV11-2 and TRBJ2-3; a weak D match, TRBD2 (6 bases). The TCR was taken from a woman younger than 30 in good health and CMV-seropositive. Sequencing was performed on PBMCs. The CDR3 protein is CASNYGAGSTDTQYF. CDR3 DNA: TGTGCCAGCAACTATGGGGCGGGGAGCACAGATACGCAGTATTTT.